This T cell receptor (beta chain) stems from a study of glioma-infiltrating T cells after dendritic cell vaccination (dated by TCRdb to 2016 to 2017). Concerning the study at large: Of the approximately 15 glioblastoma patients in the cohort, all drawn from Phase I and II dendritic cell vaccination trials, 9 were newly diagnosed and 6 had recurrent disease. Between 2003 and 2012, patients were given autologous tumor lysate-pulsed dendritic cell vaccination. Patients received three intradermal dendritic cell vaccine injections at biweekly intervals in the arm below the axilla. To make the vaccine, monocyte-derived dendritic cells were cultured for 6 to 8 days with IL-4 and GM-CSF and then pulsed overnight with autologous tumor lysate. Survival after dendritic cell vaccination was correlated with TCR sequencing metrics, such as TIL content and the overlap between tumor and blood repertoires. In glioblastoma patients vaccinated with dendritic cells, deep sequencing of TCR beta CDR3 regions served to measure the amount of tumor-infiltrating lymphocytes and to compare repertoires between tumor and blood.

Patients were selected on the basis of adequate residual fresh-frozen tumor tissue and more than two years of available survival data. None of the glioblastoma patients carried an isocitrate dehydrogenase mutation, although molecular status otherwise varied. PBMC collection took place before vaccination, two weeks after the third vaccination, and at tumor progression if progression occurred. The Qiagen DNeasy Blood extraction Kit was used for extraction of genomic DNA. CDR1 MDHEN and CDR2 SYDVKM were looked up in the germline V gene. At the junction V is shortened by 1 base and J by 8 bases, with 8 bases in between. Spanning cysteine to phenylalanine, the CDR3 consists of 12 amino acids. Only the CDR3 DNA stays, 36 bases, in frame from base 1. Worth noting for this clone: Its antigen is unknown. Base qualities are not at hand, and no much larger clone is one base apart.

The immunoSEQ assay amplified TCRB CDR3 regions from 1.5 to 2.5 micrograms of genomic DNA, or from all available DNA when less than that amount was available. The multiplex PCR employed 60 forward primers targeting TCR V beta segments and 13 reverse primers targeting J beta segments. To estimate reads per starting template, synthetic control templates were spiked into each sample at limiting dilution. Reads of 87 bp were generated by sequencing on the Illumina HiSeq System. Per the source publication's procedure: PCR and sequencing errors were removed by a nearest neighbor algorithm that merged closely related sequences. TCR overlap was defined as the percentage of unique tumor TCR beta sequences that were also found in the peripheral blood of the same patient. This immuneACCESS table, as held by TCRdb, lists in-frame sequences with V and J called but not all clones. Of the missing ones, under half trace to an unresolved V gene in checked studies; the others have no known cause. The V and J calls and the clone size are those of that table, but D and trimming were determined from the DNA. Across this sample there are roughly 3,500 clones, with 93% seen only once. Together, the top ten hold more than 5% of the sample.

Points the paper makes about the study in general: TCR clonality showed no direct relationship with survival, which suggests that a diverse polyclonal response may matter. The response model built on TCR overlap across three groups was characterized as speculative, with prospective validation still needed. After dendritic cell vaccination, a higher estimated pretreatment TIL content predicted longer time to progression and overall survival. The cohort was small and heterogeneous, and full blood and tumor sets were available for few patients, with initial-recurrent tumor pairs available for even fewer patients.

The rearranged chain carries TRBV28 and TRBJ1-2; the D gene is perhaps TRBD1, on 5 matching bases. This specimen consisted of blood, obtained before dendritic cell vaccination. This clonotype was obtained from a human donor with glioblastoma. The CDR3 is CASSLSGLGYTF. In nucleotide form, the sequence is TGTGCCAGCAGTTTATCAGGGCTGGGCTACACCTTC.